One and the same sample provided the 23 T cell receptor beta chains below, sequenced in a study of tumor-infiltrating lymphocytes in primary liver carcinoma. TCR beta cDNA came from approximately 490 ng total RNA, primed with a constant-region primer. Slightly modified ARM-PCR served as the procedure for the TCR beta libraries. These libraries came from three rounds of nested multiplex PCR. A C-beta reverse primer was combined with TRBV1-TRBV30 forward primers in the first two PCR rounds, and each round had approximately 9 cycles. MiXCR, applied by TCRdb to the multiplex PCR reads, yields one record per CDR3 protein. The sample includes over 100,000 distinct CDR3 sequences, roughly 70% of them seen just once. Starting material for RNA and DNA co-extraction consisted of roughly 19-31 mg of unsorted bulk tissue. Sequencing used tumor-adjacent normal liver tissue. Every receptor here comes from a woman aged 55-70 years with primary liver carcinoma and hepatitis B virus infection.

Remarks on this clonotype: Likely a read error: the CDR3 ends without its conserved phenylalanine or tryptophan. The chain employs TRBV4-1 and TRBJ1-2, with a possible D match to TRBD1 (6 bases). This CDR3 comprises 16 residues. Germline values: CDR1 MGHRA, CDR2 YSYEKL. The CDR3 spells CANSQDQWTESGGYTL. Written as DNA, the CDR3 is TGCGCCAACAGCCAAGATCAGTGGACAGAATCGGGTGGCTACACCTTA.

About this clonotype: A junction end diverges from the germline sequence, so it may reflect a read error. J is TRBJ2-5 and V is TRBV5-1; 9 bases match TRBD2. The germline CDR1 and CDR2 sequences are SGHRS and YFSETQ. The CDR3 totals 16 residues. CDR3 DNA: TGCGCCAGCAGCTTTGTAGGAGCGGGAGGCAAGGACACCCAGTACTTT. Amino acid sequence: CASSFVGAGGKDTQYF.

This clonotype came up many times. The rearrangement uses TRBV12-3 or TRBV12-4 and TRBJ2-7; 7 bases fit TRBD1. This CDR3 is built from 14 residues. V was pared by 6 bases and J by 5 bases, with 10 bases of the junction left unmatched. The CDR3 loop is CASSRQGFIHEQYF. The CDR3 bases are TGTGCCAGCAGCCGACAGGGTTTCATCCACGAGCAGTACTTC.

As for this clonotype: Since a much larger clone is just one base distant, this may be a read error. V is TRBV28 and J is TRBJ2-1; 11 bases map to TRBD2. Looked up from germline, CDR1 is MDHEN and CDR2 is SYDVKM. The CDR3 has 15 residues. V lost 4 bases, J lost 14 bases, and 13 bases stayed unmatched. The CDR3 is CASSSAGLAVPREFF. The CDR3 coding sequence is TGTGCCAGCAGTTCCGCGGGACTAGCGGTACCCAGGGAGTTCTTC.

Notes on this clonotype: At one end, the junction sequence differs from germline, possibly due to a read error. CDR3 protein: CATSVSVGVSYNEQFF. The CDR3 nucleotides are TGTGCCACAAGTGTCTCAGTGGGAGTATCCTACAATGAGCAGTTCTTC. The J gene is TRBJ2-1, the V gene TRBV24-1; D is perhaps TRBD2 (5 bases). This CDR3 comprises 16 residues. From germline, CDR1 is KGHDR and CDR2 SFDVKD.

As for this clonotype: One end of the junction varies from germline; a read error may be responsible. The CDR3 sequence: CGSSLGFLADYKEQFF. The CDR3, as DNA: TGTGGCAGCAGCTTAGGTTTTCTGGCGGACTACAAAGAGCAGTTCTTC. This chain joins TRBV11-2 and TRBJ2-1, with a weak D call TRBD2 (6 bases). The CDR3 has 16 residues. Germline V gene lookup returns CDR1 SGHAT and CDR2 FQNNGV.

This clonotype has just one count. The rearrangement joins TRBV11-2 to TRBJ1-5; D might be TRBD1 (6 bases). Trimming removed 1 base from V and 4 bases from J, with 17 bases in between. Per germline, CDR1 SGHAT and CDR2 FQNNGV. CDR3 length equals 17 residues. The DNA of the CDR3 is TGTGCCAGCAGCTTAGTACCATCAGGGGCTGAGAATCAGCCCCAGCATTTT. Translating gives CASSLVPSGAENQPQHF. Using reference TRBV11-2 and TRBJ1-5 for the parts outside the CDR3, the full variable domain is EAGVAQSPRYKIIEKRQSVAFWCNPISGHATLYWYQQILGQGPKLLIQFQNNGVVDDSQLPKDRFSAERLKGVDSTLKIQPAKLEDSAVYLCASSLVPSGAENQPQHFGDGTRLSIL.

Many counts were recorded for this clonotype. The V and J genes are TRBV29-1 and TRBJ2-3; TRBD1 might be the D (6 bases). V lost 1 base and J 6 bases, leaving 14 bases between the germline ends. Germline V gene lookup returns CDR1 SQVTM and CDR2 ANQGSEA. The CDR3 is 14 residues long. In DNA form, the CDR3 reads TGCAGCGTTGAAGTGACAGGAGATTGGGATACGCAGTATTTT. This translates into CSVEVTGDWDTQYF.

There are many counts of this clonotype. The V and J genes are TRBV4-1 and TRBJ2-3; D remains unclear. V dropped 4 bases and J dropped 6 bases, with 14 bases sitting between them. The CDR3 is made up of 14 amino acids. The V gene's germline CDR1 is MGHRA and CDR2 YSYEKL. The CDR3 here is CASSLPGLVDTQYF. CDR3 nucleotide sequence: TGCGCCAGCAGCCTCCCCGGTTTGGTTGATACGCAGTATTTT.

This chain uses TRBV11-2 with TRBJ2-1; 10 bases map to TRBD2. Germline CDR1 and CDR2: SGHAT and FQNNGV. The CDR3 covers 15 residues. Trimming removed 1 base from V and 13 bases from J; junction bases left unmatched: 10. For the CDR3, the DNA is TGTGCCAGCAGCTTAGGGACTAGCGGTTACAGTCAACAGTTCTTC. Amino acid sequence: CASSLGTSGYSQQFF.

Of note for this clonotype: At one boundary the junction diverges from the germline segment, which might be a read error. The V and J genes are TRBV7-2 and TRBJ2-3; D not certain. Germline V gene sequence: CDR1 SGHTA, CDR2 FQGNSA. The CDR3 extends over 13 amino acids. The CDR3 here is CASSLKRTDTQYF. The CDR3 coding sequence is TGTGCCAGCAGCTTAAAACGAACAGATACGCAATATTTT.

Of note for this clonotype: As the CDR3 is not closed by the conserved phenylalanine or tryptophan, this likely results from a read error. The chain couples TRBV29-1 to TRBJ2-1; D perhaps matches TRBD2 (6 bases). The CDR3 has 14 amino acids. Deletions cut 6 bases from V and 5 bases from J, with 17 bases between. CDR1 and CDR2 (germline): SQVTM, ANQGSEA. This CDR3 reads CSVDTSRVNNEQFL. The CDR3 region has the DNA TGCAGCGTAGACACTAGCAGGGTAAACAATGAGCAGTTCCTC.

In regard to this clonotype: Likely a read error: the CDR3 ends without its conserved phenylalanine or tryptophan. This sequence joins TRBV11-1 and TRBJ2-7, with D tentatively TRBD1 or TRBD2 (6 bases each). CDR1 and CDR2 (germline): SGHAT, FQDESV (reference sequence). This CDR3 comprises 14 residues. The CDR3 sequence: CVSSLRGAAYEQYI. CDR3 DNA: TGTGTCAGCAGCCTGAGGGGGGCTGCCTACGAGCAGTACATC.

Details on this clonotype: The final CDR3 position lacks the conserved phenylalanine or tryptophan, pointing to a likely read error. This chain joins TRBV6-2 or TRBV6-3 and TRBJ1-2; TRBD1 agrees at 9 bases. Germline V gene sequence: CDR1 MNHEY, CDR2 SVGEGT. This CDR3 comprises 15 residues. Here the CDR3 DNA reads TGTGCCAGCAGGAACTACCGGGACAGGGAGTATGGTTACACCTCC. This codes for CASRNYRDREYGYTS.

To note about this clonotype: At one boundary the junction diverges from the germline segment, which might be a read error. The genes are TRBV6-2 or TRBV6-3 and TRBJ2-1; possibly TRBD1 or TRBD2 for D (5 bases each). CDR3 size: 17 residues. Germline CDR1 is MNHEY and CDR2 is SVGEGT. CDR3 DNA sequence: TGCGCCAGCAGAAAGGGGTTTAGCGACCTCTCCTACAATGAGCAGTTCTTC. It specifies CASRKGFSDLSYNEQFF.

This clonotype was seen many times. The V gene is TRBV28, the J gene TRBJ1-1; 7 nucleotides agree with TRBD1. This CDR3 region has 14 residues. V lost 10 bases to trimming and J lost 9 bases; unmatched junction nucleotides: 17. CDR1 and CDR2 (germline): MDHEN, SYDVKM. CDR3: CATRLPGTVGQAFF. In DNA form, the CDR3 reads TGTGCCACCAGACTCCCCGGGACAGTTGGGCAAGCTTTCTTT.

Only one count was recorded for this clonotype. Since a much larger clone is just one base distant, this may be a read error. The missing conserved phenylalanine or tryptophan at the end of this CDR3 makes a read error likely. No DNA is shown, since the ends of the CDR3 on it are uncertain; the CDR3 is the one TCRdb lists. The rearrangement uses TRBV28 and TRBJ2-7; the D call TRBD1 from the table was never checked on the DNA. From its first to its last residue, the CDR3 has 11 amino acids. Germline V lookup: CDR1 MDHEN, CDR2 SYDVKM. CDR3 residues: CASSPGQREYL.

Points on this clonotype: Possible read error: a much larger clone is one base away. The V call is TRBV5-1, the J call TRBJ2-2; 7 positions match TRBD1. This CDR3 comprises 17 residues. The V segment lost 1 base and the J segment 5 bases; nucleotides outside the gene matches: 11. Germline loops: CDR1 SGHRS, CDR2 YFSETQ. The CDR3 DNA reads as TGCGCCAGCAGCTTGACCCCGACAGGGAAGCGAACCGGGGAGCTGTTTTTT. Protein sequence: CASSLTPTGKRTGELFF.

This chain uses TRBV7-8 with TRBJ2-7; D uncertain. Trimming removed 5 bases from V and 10 bases from J, with 18 bases in between. The CDR3 has 13 amino acids. Per the germline V gene, CDR1 is SGHVS and CDR2 is FQNEAQ. The CDR3 nucleotides are TGTGCCAGCAGCGACAAAAGCTCCTACAACCAGTACTTC. Translation: CASSDKSSYNQYF.

On this clonotype: The junction shows a germline mismatch at one end, possibly a read error. The chain employs TRBV5-1 and TRBJ1-4; weak D call: TRBD1 (6 bases). The CDR3 contains 14 residues. Germline CDR1 SGHRS, CDR2 YFSETQ. Here the CDR3 reads CTSSLQGTNEKLFF. CDR3 sequence (DNA): TGCACCAGCAGCTTGCAGGGGACTAATGAAAAACTGTTTTTT.

With respect to this clonotype: One junction end disagrees with the germline gene, perhaps due to a read error. The rearrangement joins TRBV6-5 to TRBJ2-7, with a possible D match to TRBD2 (6 bases). The CDR3 spans 14 residues. Germline V lookup: CDR1 MNHEY, CDR2 SVGAGI. The CDR3 sequence is CASNRLGVTYVQYF. The CDR3, as DNA: TGTGCCAGTAACCGACTAGGTGTAACCTACGTGCAGTACTTC.

The chain joins TRBV29-1 to TRBJ2-1; 11 bases map to TRBD2. CDR1 is SQVTM and CDR2 is ANQGSEA in the germline V gene. The CDR3 length is 16 residues. The V gene end was trimmed by 6 bases and the J gene end by 10 bases; junction bases not matched to a gene: 17. This chain's CDR3 is CSVGGTSGYHGNEQFF. In nucleotides, the CDR3 is TGCAGCGTGGGGGGGACTAGCGGATATCACGGGAACGAGCAGTTCTTC.

Details on this clonotype: The junction and the germline gene differ at one end; a read error may be behind it. The chain recombines TRBV5-1 with TRBJ2-5; D not certain. Germline V gene lookup returns CDR1 SGHRS and CDR2 YFSETQ. This CDR3 comprises 17 residues. The CDR3 protein is CTSSLFQATNTQETQYF. The CDR3 bases are TGCACCAGCAGCTTGTTCCAGGCAACGAATACCCAAGAGACCCAGTACTTC.